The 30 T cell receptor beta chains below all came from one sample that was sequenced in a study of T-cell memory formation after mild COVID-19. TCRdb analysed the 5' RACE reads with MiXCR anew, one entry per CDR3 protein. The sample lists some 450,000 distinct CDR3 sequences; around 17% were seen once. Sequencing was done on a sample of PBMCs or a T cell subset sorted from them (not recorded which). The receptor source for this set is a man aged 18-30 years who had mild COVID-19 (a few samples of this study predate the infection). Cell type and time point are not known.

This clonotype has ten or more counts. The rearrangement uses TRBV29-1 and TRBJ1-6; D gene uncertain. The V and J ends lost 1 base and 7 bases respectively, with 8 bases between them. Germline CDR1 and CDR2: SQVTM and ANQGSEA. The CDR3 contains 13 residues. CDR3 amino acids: CSVEVRSNSPLHF. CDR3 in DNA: TGCAGCGTTGAAGTCCGATCCAATTCACCCCTCCACTTT.

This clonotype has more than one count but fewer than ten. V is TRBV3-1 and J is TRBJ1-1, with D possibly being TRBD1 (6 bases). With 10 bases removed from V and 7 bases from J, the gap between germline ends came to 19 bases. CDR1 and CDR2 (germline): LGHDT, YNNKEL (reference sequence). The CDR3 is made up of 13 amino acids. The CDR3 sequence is CATAGRGLGEAFF. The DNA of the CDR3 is TGTGCCACCGCGGGAAGGGGGTTAGGTGAAGCTTTCTTT.

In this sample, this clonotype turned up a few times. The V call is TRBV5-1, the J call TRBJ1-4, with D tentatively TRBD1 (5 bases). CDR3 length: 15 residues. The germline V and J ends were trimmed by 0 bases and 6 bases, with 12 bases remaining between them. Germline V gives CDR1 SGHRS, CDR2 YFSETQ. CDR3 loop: CASSLEGTGDEKLFF. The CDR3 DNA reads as TGCGCCAGCAGCTTGGAGGGGACTGGGGATGAAAAACTGTTTTTT. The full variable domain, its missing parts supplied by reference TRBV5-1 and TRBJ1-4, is KAGVTQTPRYLIKTRGQQVTLSCSPISGHRSVSWYQQTPGQGLQFLFEYFSETQRNKGNFPGRFSGRQFSNSRSEMNVSTLELGDSALYLCASSLEGTGDEKLFFGSGTQLSVL.

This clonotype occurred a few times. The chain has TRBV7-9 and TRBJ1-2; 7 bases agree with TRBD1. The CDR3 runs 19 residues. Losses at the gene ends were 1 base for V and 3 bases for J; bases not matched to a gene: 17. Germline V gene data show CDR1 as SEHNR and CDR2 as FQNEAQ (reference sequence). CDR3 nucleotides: TGTGCCAGCAGCTTAGTTGGCTCTCGTAGGACAGGAGCTCACTATGGCTACACCTTC. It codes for CASSLVGSRRTGAHYGYTF.

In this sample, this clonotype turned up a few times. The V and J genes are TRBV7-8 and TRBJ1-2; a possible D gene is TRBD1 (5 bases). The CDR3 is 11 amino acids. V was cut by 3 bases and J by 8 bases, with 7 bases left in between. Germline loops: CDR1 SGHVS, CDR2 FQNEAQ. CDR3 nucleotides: TGTGCCAGCAGCTTCCCAGGGGGCTACACCTTC. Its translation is CASSFPGGYTF.

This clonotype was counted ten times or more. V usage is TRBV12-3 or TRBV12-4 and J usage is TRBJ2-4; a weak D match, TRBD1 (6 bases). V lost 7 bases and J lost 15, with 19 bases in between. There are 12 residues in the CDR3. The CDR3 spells CASTVTGQPTYF. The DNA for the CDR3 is TGTGCCAGCACCGTGACAGGCCAGCCGACGTACTTC.

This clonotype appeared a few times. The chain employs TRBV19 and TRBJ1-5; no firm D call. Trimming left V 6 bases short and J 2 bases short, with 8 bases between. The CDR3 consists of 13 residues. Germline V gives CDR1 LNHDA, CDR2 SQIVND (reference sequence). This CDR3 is CASSGGGNQPQHF. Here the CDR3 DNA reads TGTGCCAGTAGCGGAGGTGGCAATCAGCCCCAGCATTTT.

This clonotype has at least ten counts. As DNA, the CDR3 is TGTGCCAGCAGTTACGACCCCCCGGGGACTGAAGCTTTCTTT. Amino acid sequence: CASSYDPPGTEAFF. The chain couples TRBV6-5 to TRBJ1-1; D gene uncertain. CDR3 length: 14 residues. Germline V gene lookup returns CDR1 MNHEY and CDR2 SVGAGI. V gave up 2 bases and J gave up 5 bases, with 12 bases separating them.

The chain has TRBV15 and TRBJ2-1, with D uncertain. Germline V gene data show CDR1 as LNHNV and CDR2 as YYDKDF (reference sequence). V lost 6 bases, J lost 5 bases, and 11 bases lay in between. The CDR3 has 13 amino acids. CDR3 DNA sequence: TGTGCCACCAGGGGTGGCGAGAACAATGAGCAGTTCTTC. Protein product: CATRGGENNEQFF.

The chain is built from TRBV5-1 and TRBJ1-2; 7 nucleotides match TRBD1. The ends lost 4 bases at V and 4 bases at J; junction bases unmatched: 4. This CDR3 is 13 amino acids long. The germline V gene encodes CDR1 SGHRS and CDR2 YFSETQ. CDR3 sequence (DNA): TGCGCCAGCAGCCGGGACAGTTTCTATGGCTACACCTTC. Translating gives CASSRDSFYGYTF.

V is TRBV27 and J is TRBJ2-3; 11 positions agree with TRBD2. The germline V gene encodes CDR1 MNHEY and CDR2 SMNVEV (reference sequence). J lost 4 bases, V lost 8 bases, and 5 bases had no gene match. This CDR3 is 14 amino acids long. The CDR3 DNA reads TGTGCCAGCCGTAGCGGGGGGGCTTCAGATACGCAGTATTTT. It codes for CASRSGGASDTQYF.

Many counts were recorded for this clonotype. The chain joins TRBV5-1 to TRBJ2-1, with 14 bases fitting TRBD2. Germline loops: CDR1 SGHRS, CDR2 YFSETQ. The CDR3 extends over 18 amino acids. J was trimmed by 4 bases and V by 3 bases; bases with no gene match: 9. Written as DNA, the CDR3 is TGCGCCAGCAGCTACGGGACTAGCGGGGGAATTCGATACAATGAGCAGTTCTTC. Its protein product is CASSYGTSGGIRYNEQFF.

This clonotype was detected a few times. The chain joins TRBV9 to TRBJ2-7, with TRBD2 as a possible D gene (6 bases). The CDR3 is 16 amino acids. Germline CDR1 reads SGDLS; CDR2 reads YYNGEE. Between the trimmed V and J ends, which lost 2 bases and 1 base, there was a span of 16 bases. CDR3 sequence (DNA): TGTGCCAGCAGCGTTTCTTGGACTACCGAATCCTACGAGCAGTACTTC. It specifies CASSVSWTTESYEQYF.

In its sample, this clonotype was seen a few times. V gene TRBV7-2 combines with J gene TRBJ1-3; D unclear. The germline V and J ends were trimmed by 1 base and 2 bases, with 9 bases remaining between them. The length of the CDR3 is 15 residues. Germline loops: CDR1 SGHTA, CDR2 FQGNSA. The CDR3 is CASSLVGQPGNTIYF. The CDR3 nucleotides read TGTGCCAGCAGCTTAGTTGGGCAACCTGGAAACACCATATATTTT.

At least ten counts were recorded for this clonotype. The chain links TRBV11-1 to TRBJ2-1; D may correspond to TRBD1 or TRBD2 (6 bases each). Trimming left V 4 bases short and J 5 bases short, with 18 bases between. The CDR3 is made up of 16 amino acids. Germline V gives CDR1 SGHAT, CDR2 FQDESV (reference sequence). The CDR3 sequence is CASSWKSRGAHNEQFF. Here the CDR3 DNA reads TGTGCCAGCAGCTGGAAATCTAGGGGGGCCCACAATGAGCAGTTCTTC.

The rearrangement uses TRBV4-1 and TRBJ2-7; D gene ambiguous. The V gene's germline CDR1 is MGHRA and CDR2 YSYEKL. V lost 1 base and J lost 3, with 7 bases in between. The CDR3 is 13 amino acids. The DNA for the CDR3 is TGCGCCAGCAGCCAAGCCTCGGGCTACGAGCAGTACTTC. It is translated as CASSQASGYEQYF.

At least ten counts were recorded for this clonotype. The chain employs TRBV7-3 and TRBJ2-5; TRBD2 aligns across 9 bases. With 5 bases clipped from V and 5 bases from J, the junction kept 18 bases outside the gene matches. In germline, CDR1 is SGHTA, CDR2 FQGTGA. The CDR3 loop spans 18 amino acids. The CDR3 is CASSPAGSGGPGRETQYF. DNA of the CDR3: TGTGCCAGCAGCCCGGCGGGAAGCGGGGGGCCAGGTCGGGAGACCCAGTACTTC.

The CDR3 region has the DNA TGTGCCAGCAGCTTAGTAGCGGGGGGGCTCAACGAGCAGTACTTC. Amino acids: CASSLVAGGLNEQYF. The J gene is TRBJ2-7, the V gene TRBV7-2; TRBD2 agrees at 11 bases. J lost 5 bases, V lost 1 base, and 4 bases had no gene match. Germline values: CDR1 SGHTA, CDR2 FQGNSA. The CDR3 totals 15 residues.

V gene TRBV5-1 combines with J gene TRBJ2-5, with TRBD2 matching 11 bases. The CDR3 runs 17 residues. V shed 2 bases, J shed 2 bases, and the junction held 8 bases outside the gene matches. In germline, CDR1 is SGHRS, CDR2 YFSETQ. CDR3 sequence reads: CASSLSLAGAVQETQYF. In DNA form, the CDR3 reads TGCGCCAGCAGCTTATCACTAGCGGGGGCTGTTCAAGAGACCCAGTACTTC.

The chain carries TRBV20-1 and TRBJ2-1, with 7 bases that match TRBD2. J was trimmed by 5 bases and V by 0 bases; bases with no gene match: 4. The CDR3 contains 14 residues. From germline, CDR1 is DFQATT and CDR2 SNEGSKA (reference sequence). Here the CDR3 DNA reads TGCAGTGCTAGAGATGGAGCGGGGAACAATGAGCAGTTCTTC. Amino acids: CSARDGAGNNEQFF.

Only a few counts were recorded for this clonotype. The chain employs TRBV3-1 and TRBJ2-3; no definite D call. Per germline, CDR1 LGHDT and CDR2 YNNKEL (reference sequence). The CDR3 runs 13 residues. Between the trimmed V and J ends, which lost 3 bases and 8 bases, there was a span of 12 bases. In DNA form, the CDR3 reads TGTGCCAGCAGCCAGTCGAGATGGCGTACGCAGTATTTT. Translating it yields CASSQSRWRTQYF.

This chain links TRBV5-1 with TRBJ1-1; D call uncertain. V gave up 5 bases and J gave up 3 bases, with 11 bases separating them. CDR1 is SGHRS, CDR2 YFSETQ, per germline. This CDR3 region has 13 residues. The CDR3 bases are TGCGCCAGCAGTCGCGATGAGGACACTGAAGCTTTCTTT. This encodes CASSRDEDTEAFF. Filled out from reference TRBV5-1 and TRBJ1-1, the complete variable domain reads KAGVTQTPRYLIKTRGQQVTLSCSPISGHRSVSWYQQTPGQGLQFLFEYFSETQRNKGNFPGRFSGRQFSNSRSEMNVSTLELGDSALYLCASSRDEDTEAFFGQGTRLTVV.

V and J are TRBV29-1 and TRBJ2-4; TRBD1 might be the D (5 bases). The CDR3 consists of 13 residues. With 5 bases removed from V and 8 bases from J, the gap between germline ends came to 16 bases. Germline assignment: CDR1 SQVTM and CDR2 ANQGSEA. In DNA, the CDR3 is TGCAGCGTTTCGGACACCTCGAAGGACATTCAGTACTTC. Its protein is CSVSDTSKDIQYF.

This CDR3 is CASTRWENSPLHF. CDR3 in DNA: TGTGCCAGCACCAGATGGGAGAATTCACCCCTCCACTTT. The rearrangement joins TRBV6-5 to TRBJ1-6; D call uncertain. This CDR3 has 13 amino acids. Germline CDR1 and CDR2: MNHEY and SVGAGI. V was clipped by 7 bases and J by 7 bases, with 11 bases between them.

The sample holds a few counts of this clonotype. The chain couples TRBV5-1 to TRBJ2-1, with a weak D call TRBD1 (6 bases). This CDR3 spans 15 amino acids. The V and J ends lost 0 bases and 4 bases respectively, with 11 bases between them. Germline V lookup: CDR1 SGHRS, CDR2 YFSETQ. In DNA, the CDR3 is TGCGCCAGCAGCTTGGACGGACAGACTTACAATGAGCAGTTCTTC. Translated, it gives CASSLDGQTYNEQFF.

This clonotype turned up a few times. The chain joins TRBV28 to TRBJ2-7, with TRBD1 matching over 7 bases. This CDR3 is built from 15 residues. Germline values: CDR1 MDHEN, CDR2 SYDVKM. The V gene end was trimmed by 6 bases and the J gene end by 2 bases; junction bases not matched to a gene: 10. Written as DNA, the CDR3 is TGTGCCAGCAGAGGGGGCGCAGCTAGGACCTACGAGCAGTACGTC. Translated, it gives CASRGGAARTYEQYV.

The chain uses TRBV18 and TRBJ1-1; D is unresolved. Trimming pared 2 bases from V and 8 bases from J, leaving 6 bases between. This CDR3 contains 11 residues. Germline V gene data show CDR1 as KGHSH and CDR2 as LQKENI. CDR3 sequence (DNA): TGTGCCAGCTCACCAGTCCGCGAAGCTTTCTTT. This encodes CASSPVREAFF.

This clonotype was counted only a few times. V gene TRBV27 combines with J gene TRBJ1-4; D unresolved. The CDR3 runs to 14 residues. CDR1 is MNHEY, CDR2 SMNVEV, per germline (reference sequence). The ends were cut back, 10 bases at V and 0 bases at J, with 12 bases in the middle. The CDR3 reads CATRRASTNEKLFF. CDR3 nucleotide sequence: TGTGCCACCAGGCGGGCCTCAACTAATGAAAAACTGTTTTTT.

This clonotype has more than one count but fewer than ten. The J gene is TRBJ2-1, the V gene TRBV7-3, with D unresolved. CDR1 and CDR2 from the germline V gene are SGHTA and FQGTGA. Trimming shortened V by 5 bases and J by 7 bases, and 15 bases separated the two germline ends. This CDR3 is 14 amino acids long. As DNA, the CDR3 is TGTGCCAGCAGCGCATGGGGTGGACCTAATGAGCAGTTCTTC. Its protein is CASSAWGGPNEQFF.

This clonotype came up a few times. CDR3 loop: CASSLDRGTYPQHF. In DNA form, the CDR3 reads TGTGCCAGCAGTTTAGATAGGGGGACTTATCCCCAGCATTTT. This rearrangement joins TRBV28 to TRBJ1-5, with D perhaps matching TRBD1 (6 bases). Per the germline V gene, CDR1 is MDHEN and CDR2 is SYDVKM. The V gene lost 2 bases and the J gene lost 10 bases, with 15 bases spanning the gap. CDR3 size: 14 residues.